This entry lists 26 T cell receptor beta chains sequenced from one sample in a study of blood T cell repertoires in COVID-19. Assay: immunoSEQ multiplex PCR; the TCRdb copy retains only in-frame clones and omits some. The table records roughly 300,000 clones, around 80% of them present only once. The sample comprised peripheral blood. These TCRs come from a woman aged 50 to 60 with acute or convalescent COVID-19.

The chain couples TRBV6-5 to TRBJ1-2, with D possibly TRBD1 on 5 matching bases. Germline CDR1 is MNHEY and CDR2 is SVGAGI. V gave up 5 bases and J gave up 3 bases, with 16 bases separating them. The CDR3 consists of 15 residues. The CDR3 DNA reads as TGTGCCAGCAGTCCCTCGTACACAGGAGACTATGGCTACACCTTC. Protein sequence: CASSPSYTGDYGYTF.

The chain uses TRBV7-9 and TRBJ2-7; D is possibly TRBD1 (8 bases). The CDR3 has 15 residues. The V end was cut by 1 base, the J end by 10 bases, with 20 bases between. Per germline, CDR1 SEHNR and CDR2 FQNEAQ (reference sequence). Here the CDR3 reads CASSLGGRGQEVQYV. CDR3 bases: TGTGCCAGCAGCTTAGGAGGGAGGGGACAGGAAGTTCAGTACGTC.

The CDR3 protein is CASSLASDSLSDTQYF. DNA of the CDR3: TGCGCCAGCAGCTTGGCCTCGGACTCTCTGTCAGATACGCAGTATTTT. V is TRBV5-1 and J is TRBJ2-3; possible D gene TRBD2, 5 bases. Trimming left V 0 bases short and J 4 bases short, with 15 bases between. This CDR3 is 16 amino acids long. Germline CDR1 and CDR2: SGHRS and YFSETQ.

The V gene is TRBV21-1, the J gene TRBJ2-7; the table's D gene call, TRBD1, was not cross checked with the DNA. TRBV21-1 is flagged as a pseudogene. CDR3 length equals 17 residues. CDR3: CASSKALGDRESYEQYF. The CDR3 region has the DNA TGTGCCAGCAGCAAAGCGCTGGGGGACAGGGAATCCTACGAGCAGTACTTC.

The DNA of the CDR3 is TGTGCCAGTAGTATGGTAACTAGCGGTTACAATGAGCAGTTCTTC. Translation gives CASSMVTSGYNEQFF. J is TRBJ2-1 and V is TRBV19; TRBD2 matches 8 bases. This CDR3 spans 15 amino acids. Trimming took 3 bases from V and 4 from J; bases not matched to a gene: 5. CDR1 LNHDA and CDR2 SQIVND come from the germline V gene (reference sequence).

This clone occurred once. This rearrangement joins TRBV28 to TRBJ2-5; 8 bases align to TRBD2. Germline CDR1 is MDHEN and CDR2 is SYDVKM. This CDR3 has 14 residues. The J segment lost 5 bases and the V segment lost 4 bases, leaving 6 bases of the junction unmatched. CDR3 DNA: TGTGCCAGCAGTTACGGGGGGGGATGGGAGACCCAGTACTTC. It codes for CASSYGGGWETQYF. Complete variable domain (other parts from reference TRBV28 and TRBJ2-5): DVKVTQSSRYLVKRTGEKVFLECVQDMDHENMFWYRQDPGLGLRLIYFSYDVKMKEKGDIPEGYSVSREKKERFSLILESASTNQTSMYLCASSYGGGWETQYFGPGTRLLVL.

This clone came up a few times. The gene calls are TRBV7-2 and TRBJ1-2, with D hard to call. Germline V lookup: CDR1 SGHTA, CDR2 FQGNSA. V gave up 0 bases and J gave up 0 bases, with 11 bases separating them. This CDR3 has 16 residues. The CDR3 bases are TGTGCCAGCAGCTTAGCGGGAGGAAGGACTAACTATGGCTACACCTTC. Its translation is CASSLAGGRTNYGYTF.

The rearrangement uses TRBV6-6 and TRBJ1-5; 9 positions agree with TRBD1. Germline-derived CDR1 and CDR2 are MNHNY and SVGAGI (reference sequence). The trim removed 5 bases at V and 4 bases at J, leaving 6 bases unmatched. The CDR3 totals 15 residues. CDR3 region: CASSLGQGRNQPQHF. The CDR3 nucleotides read TGTGCCAGCAGTCTTGGACAGGGGCGTAATCAGCCCCAGCATTTT.

The chain joins TRBV5-4 to TRBJ2-2; D possibly corresponds to TRBD2 (5 bases). This CDR3 is 16 amino acids long. CDR1 is SGHNT, CDR2 YYREEE, per germline (reference sequence). Trimming removed 4 bases at V and 2 bases at J, with 15 bases between. CDR3 DNA: TGTGCCAGCAGCACGGGATACAGTGGTAACACCGGGGAGCTGTTTTTT. Translated: CASSTGYSGNTGELFF.

The rearrangement links TRBV19 to TRBJ1-6, with TRBD1 matching over 9 bases. V gave up 6 bases and J gave up 0 bases; unmatched junction bases: 3. CDR1 is LNHDA and CDR2 is SQIVND in the germline V gene (reference sequence). The CDR3 has 16 residues. CDR3 bases: TGTGCCAGTAGGGACAGGGGCCTCTCCTATAATTCACCCCTCCACTTT. This translates into CASRDRGLSYNSPLHF.

The V gene is TRBV10-3, the J gene TRBJ1-1; 9 nucleotides line up with TRBD1. Unmatched junction bases numbered 6, after V lost 3 bases and J lost 1 base. This CDR3 comprises 16 residues. Germline V gives CDR1 ENHRY, CDR2 SYGVKD. CDR3 protein: CAISETGTGQNTEAFF. In DNA, the CDR3 is TGTGCCATCAGTGAAACTGGGACAGGGCAGAACACTGAAGCTTTCTTT.

The rearrangement uses TRBV5-1 and TRBJ1-2, with D perhaps matching TRBD1 (6 bases). V was clipped by 4 bases and J by 5 bases, with 15 bases between them. The CDR3 length is 14 residues. Germline CDR1 and CDR2: SGHRS and YFSETQ. The CDR3 nucleotides read TGCGCCAGCAGCCCCGAGGGGGGGGAGTATGGCTACACCTTC. This codes for CASSPEGGEYGYTF.

The chain carries TRBV27 and TRBJ2-3, with D tentatively TRBD1 (6 bases). The CDR3 consists of 17 residues. The germline V gene encodes CDR1 MNHEY and CDR2 SMNVEV (reference sequence). V was trimmed by 5 bases and J by 4 bases, leaving 22 bases between them. The CDR3 sequence: CASSPLPLRGLPDTQYF. In nucleotides, the CDR3 is TGTGCCAGCAGTCCACTCCCCCTCAGGGGTTTGCCAGATACGCAGTATTTT.

The rearrangement joins TRBV11-1 to TRBJ2-3; a weak D match, TRBD1 (6 bases). This CDR3 has 14 residues. The V end was cut by 3 bases, the J end by 2 bases, with 9 bases between. CDR1 is SGHAT, CDR2 FQDESV, per germline (reference sequence). The CDR3 is CASSFGQPTDTQYF. CDR3 nucleotide sequence: TGTGCCAGCAGCTTCGGACAGCCCACAGATACGCAGTATTTT.

The rearrangement uses TRBV7-9 and TRBJ1-1, with D tentatively TRBD1 (6 bases). The CDR3 is made up of 16 amino acids. The germline V and J ends were trimmed by 5 bases and 3 bases, with 19 bases remaining between them. Germline CDR1 reads SEHNR; CDR2 reads FQNEAQ (reference sequence). The CDR3 region has the DNA TGTGCCAGCAGCCCGGCTCAGGGGAAGCTTGACACTGAAGCTTTCTTT. Its translation is CASSPAQGKLDTEAFF.

This clone is a singleton in its sample. The gene calls are TRBV24-1 and TRBJ1-2, with D hard to call. The V end lost 0 bases, the J end lost 5 bases, and 6 bases lay between the germline ends. There are 13 residues in the CDR3. CDR1 and CDR2 from the germline V gene are KGHDR and SFDVKD. The CDR3 nucleotides read TGTGCCACCAGTGATTTGCGGGATTATGGCTACACCTTC. Translating it yields CATSDLRDYGYTF.

The chain carries TRBV5-8 and TRBJ1-1, with D uncertain. The CDR3 loop spans 13 amino acids. Trimming took 5 bases from V and 1 from J, leaving 9 bases between them. Germline CDR1 SGHTS, CDR2 YDEGEE. CDR3 amino acids: CASRAAWNTEAFF. CDR3 coding DNA: TGTGCCAGCAGGGCGGCCTGGAACACTGAAGCTTTCTTT.

The rearrangement joins TRBV4-3 to TRBJ2-3, with D possibly being TRBD2 (5 bases). V was pared by 6 bases and J by 0 bases, with 13 bases between. This CDR3 region has 15 residues. Germline V gene sequence: CDR1 LGHNA, CDR2 YSLEER. DNA for the CDR3: TGCGCCAGCAGTAAACTAGGCGGAAGCACAGATACGCAGTATTTT. Translating it yields CASSKLGGSTDTQYF.

This chain connects TRBV27 to TRBJ2-7; the D gene is possibly TRBD2 (5 bases). The CDR3 totals 14 residues. Germline assignment: CDR1 MNHEY and CDR2 SMNVEV (reference sequence). V lost 2 bases and J lost 4, with 12 bases in between. CDR3 DNA sequence: TGTGCCAGCAGTTTACCCGGGGAAGGGTACGAGCAGTACGTC. Its protein product is CASSLPGEGYEQYV.

This chain links TRBV30 with TRBJ2-5, with TRBD1 identical over 7 bases. Looked up from germline, CDR1 is GTSNPN and CDR2 is SVGIG (reference sequence). Trimming took 3 bases from V and 3 from J; bases not matched to a gene: 4. The CDR3 covers 13 residues. CDR3: CAWSGTVKETQYF. CDR3 DNA sequence: TGTGCCTGGAGCGGGACAGTAAAAGAGACCCAGTACTTC.

On this clone itself: The same CDR3 is also encoded by other DNA sequences in this sample. The V call is TRBV6-4, the J call TRBJ2-2, with 8 nucleotides matching TRBD2. J lost 2 bases, V lost 6 bases, and 5 bases had no gene match. Germline values: CDR1 MRHNA, CDR2 SNTAGT. This CDR3 contains 15 residues. CDR3 sequence (DNA): TGTGCCAGCAGCGGCAGCGGGGGTAACACCGGGGAGCTGTTTTTT. Amino acids: CASSGSGGNTGELFF.

The chain combines TRBV2 with TRBJ1-2, with D possibly matching TRBD1 (6 bases). Trimming took off 6 bases at V and 6 bases at J, with 14 bases between the two ends. Germline CDR1 reads SNHLY; CDR2 reads FYNNEI. This CDR3 has 13 residues. The CDR3 DNA is TGTGCCAGCAGATCCACAGGGATAAATGGCTACACCTTC. Translated: CASRSTGINGYTF. Full variable domain (missing parts from reference TRBV2 and TRBJ1-2): EPEVTQTPSHQVTQMGQEVILRCVPISNHLYFYWYRQILGQKVEFLVSFYNNEISEKSEIFDDQFSVERPDGSNFTLKIRSTKLEDSAMYFCASRSTGINGYTFGSGTRLTVV.

This sequence joins TRBV4-2 and TRBJ1-2; tentative D call: TRBD1 (5 bases). V gave up 4 bases and J gave up 8 bases, with 11 bases separating them. The CDR3 sequence is 12 residues long. Germline V gene data show CDR1 as LGHNA and CDR2 as YNFKEQ. The chain's CDR3 is CASSPGLFGYTF. The CDR3 DNA is TGTGCCAGCAGCCCAGGGTTATTCGGCTACACCTTC.

The chain recombines TRBV19 with TRBJ2-2; 7 positions match TRBD2. This CDR3 has 16 amino acids. Germline values: CDR1 LNHDA, CDR2 SQIVND (reference sequence). With 5 bases clipped from V and 7 bases from J, the junction kept 13 bases outside the gene matches. In nucleotides, the CDR3 is TGTGCCAGTAGTTGGGGGTTCGAGCGGGGAGGCGGGGAGCTGTTTTTT. It codes for CASSWGFERGGGELFF.

V usage is TRBV15 and J usage is TRBJ2-5; 12 bases fit TRBD1. With V trimmed by 6 bases and J by 4 bases, 6 bases remained unmatched. CDR3 length equals 15 residues. Germline lookup yields CDR1 LNHNV and CDR2 YYDKDF (reference sequence). The chain's CDR3 is CATSVGQGAGETQYF. CDR3 nucleotides: TGTGCCACCAGTGTGGGACAGGGGGCCGGAGAGACCCAGTACTTC. Based on the CDR3 plus reference TRBV15 and TRBJ2-5, the full variable domain is DAMVIQNPRYQVTQFGKPVTLSCSQTLNHNVMYWYQQKSSQAPKLLFHYYDKDFNNEADTPDNFQSRRPNTSFCFLDIRSPGLGDTAMYLCATSVGQGAGETQYFGPGTRLLVL.

The chain employs TRBV18 and TRBJ1-1; D is ambiguous. Germline V gene data show CDR1 as KGHSH and CDR2 as LQKENI. The V end lost 2 bases, the J end lost 1 base, and 14 bases lay between the germline ends. This CDR3 is built from 16 residues. CDR3 sequence: CASSPFSGMKNTEAFF. The CDR3 bases are TGTGCCAGCTCACCATTCTCGGGTATGAAGAACACTGAAGCTTTCTTT.